These T cell receptor beta chains were read from a single sample in a study of blood T cell repertoires in COVID-19. Profiling relied on immunoSEQ multiplex PCR, and the TCRdb table lists in-frame clones only, not all of them. The sample holds over 150,000 clones, about 90% seen once. The sequenced sample consisted of PBMCs or T cells enriched from blood (not recorded which). The receptors come from a woman aged 25-40 years who had recovered from COVID-19. Both conserved end residues are part of each CDR3. D genes are given only for firm matches. Expanded clones are given a class, and other clones once, few, many or no size at all.

D gene: TRBD2; clone size: -; J gene: TRBJ2-2; V gene: TRBV9; CDR3 DNA: TGTGCCAGCAGACTTAGCGGGGCCAACACCGGGGAGCTGTTTTTT; CDR3 protein: CASRLSGANTGELFF
D gene: -; clone size: -; J gene: TRBJ1-2; V gene: TRBV7-2; CDR3 DNA: TGTGCCAGCAGCTCCTATCGTGAAGGGGGTGGCTACACCTTC; CDR3 protein: CASSSYREGGGYTF
D gene: -; clone size: -; J gene: TRBJ2-5; V gene: TRBV7-2; CDR3 DNA: TGTGCCAGCAGCTTAGCTAGTAAAGAGACCCAGTACTTC; CDR3 protein: CASSLASKETQYF
D gene: -; clone size: once; J gene: TRBJ1-2; V gene: TRBV30; CDR3 DNA: TGTGCCTGGGCCCGACAGACGGGCCATGGCTACACCTTC; CDR3 protein: CAWARQTGHGYTF
D gene: -; clone size: -; J gene: TRBJ2-1; V gene: TRBV10-3; CDR3 DNA: TGTGCCATCAGTGAGCCCGACAGGGGAGGGAATGAGCAGTTCTTC; CDR3 protein: CAISEPDRGGNEQFF
D gene: TRBD2; clone size: -; J gene: TRBJ2-3; V gene: TRBV24-1; CDR3 DNA: TGTGCCACCCCCCTTCGATCTAGCGGGAGAAGCACAGATACGCAGTATTTT; CDR3 protein: CATPLRSSGRSTDTQYF
D gene: TRBD2; clone size: once; J gene: TRBJ2-4; V gene: TRBV19; CDR3 DNA: TGTGCCAGTAGTCAGCGGGGGACTAAAAACATTCAGTACTTC; CDR3 protein: CASSQRGTKNIQYF
D gene: -; clone size: -; J gene: TRBJ2-1; V gene: TRBV11-3; CDR3 DNA: TGTGCCAGCAGCAGCGTCCTAGGAAAGAATGAGCAGTTCTTC; CDR3 protein: CASSSVLGKNEQFF
D gene: TRBD1; clone size: -; J gene: TRBJ1-6; V gene: TRBV5-1; CDR3 DNA: TGCGCCAGCAGCTTGGGGGACAGGGGGCAATCCTATAATTCACCCCTCCACTTT; CDR3 protein: CASSLGDRGQSYNSPLHF
D gene: TRBD2; clone size: -; J gene: TRBJ2-7; V gene: TRBV9; CDR3 DNA: TGTGCCAGCAGCGTAGACACTAGCGGGACCAACTACGTCCACGAGCAGTACTTC; CDR3 protein: CASSVDTSGTNYVHEQYF
D gene: TRBD2; clone size: few; J gene: TRBJ2-1; V gene: TRBV9; CDR3 DNA: TGTGCCAGCAACGGGGGGGCCTATGGTGAGCAGTTCTTC; CDR3 protein: CASNGGAYGEQFF
D gene: -; clone size: -; J gene: TRBJ1-2; V gene: TRBV12-3/TRBV12-4; CDR3 DNA: TGTGCCAGCAGTTTGGGGCAGGGCTATGGCTACACCTTC; CDR3 protein: CASSLGQGYGYTF
D gene: TRBD2; clone size: -; J gene: TRBJ2-3; V gene: TRBV19; CDR3 DNA: TGTGCCAGTGACCCCAGCGGGGGGGCAACAGATACGCAATATTTT; CDR3 protein: CASDPSGGATDTQYF
D gene: -; clone size: -; J gene: TRBJ2-5; V gene: TRBV27; CDR3 DNA: TGTGCCAGCAGTCCAGGGACTCCGTGGGAGACCCAGTACTTC; CDR3 protein: CASSPGTPWETQYF
D gene: -; clone size: -; J gene: TRBJ2-7; V gene: TRBV23-1; CDR3 DNA: TGCGCCAGCAGCAGGTTGGGCAGGCCCGTTCCCTACGAGCAGTACTTC; CDR3 protein: CASSRLGRPVPYEQYF
D gene: -; clone size: -; J gene: TRBJ2-7; V gene: TRBV4-1; CDR3 DNA: TGCGCCAGCAGCCAGAGTAGCGGATACCTCCTAGGCGAGCAGTACTTC; CDR3 protein: CASSQSSGYLLGEQYF
D gene: -; clone size: -; J gene: TRBJ1-1; V gene: TRBV15; CDR3 DNA: TGTGCCACCAGCACCGGGGGCACTGAAGCTTTCTTT; CDR3 protein: CATSTGGTEAFF